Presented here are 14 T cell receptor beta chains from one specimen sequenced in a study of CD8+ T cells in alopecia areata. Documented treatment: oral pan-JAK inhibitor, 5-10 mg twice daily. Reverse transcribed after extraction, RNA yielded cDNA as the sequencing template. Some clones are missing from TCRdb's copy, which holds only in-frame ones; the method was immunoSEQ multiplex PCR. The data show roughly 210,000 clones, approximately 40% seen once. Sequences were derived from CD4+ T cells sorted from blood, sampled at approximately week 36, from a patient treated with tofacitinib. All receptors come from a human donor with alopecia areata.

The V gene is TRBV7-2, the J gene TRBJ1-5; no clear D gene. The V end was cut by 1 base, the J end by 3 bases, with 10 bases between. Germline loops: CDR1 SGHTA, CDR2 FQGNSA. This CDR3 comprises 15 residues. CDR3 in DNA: TGTGCCAGCAGCTTAGGTCAGCCCCTCAATCAGCCCCAGCATTTT. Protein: CASSLGQPLNQPQHF.

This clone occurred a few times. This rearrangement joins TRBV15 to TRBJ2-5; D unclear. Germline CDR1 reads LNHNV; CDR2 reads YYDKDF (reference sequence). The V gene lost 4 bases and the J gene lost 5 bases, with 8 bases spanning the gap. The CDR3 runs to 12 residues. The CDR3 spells CATSNVEETQYF. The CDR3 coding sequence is TGTGCCACCAGCAACGTGGAGGAGACCCAGTACTTC.

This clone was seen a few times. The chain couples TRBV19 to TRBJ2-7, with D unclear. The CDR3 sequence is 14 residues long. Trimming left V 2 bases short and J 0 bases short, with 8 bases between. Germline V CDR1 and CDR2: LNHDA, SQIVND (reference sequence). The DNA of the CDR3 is TGTGCCAGTAGTATATCGGCCGGCTCCTACGAGCAGTACTTC. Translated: CASSISAGSYEQYF.

CDR3 region: CASSLTSASQETQYF. CDR3 nucleotides: TGCGCCAGCAGCCTGACTAGCGCATCTCAAGAGACCCAGTACTTC. The rearrangement links TRBV4-3 to TRBJ2-5; 8 bases are a match to TRBD2. V lost 4 bases, J lost 2 bases, and 6 bases stayed unmatched. The germline gives CDR1 LGHNA, CDR2 YSLEER. The CDR3 spans 15 residues.

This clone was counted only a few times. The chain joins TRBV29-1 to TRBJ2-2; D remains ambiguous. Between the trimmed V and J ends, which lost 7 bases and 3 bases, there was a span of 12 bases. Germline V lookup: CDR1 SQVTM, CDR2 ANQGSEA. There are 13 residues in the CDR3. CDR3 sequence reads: CSAGSADTGELFF. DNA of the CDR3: TGCAGCGCTGGGTCCGCGGACACCGGGGAGCTGTTTTTT.

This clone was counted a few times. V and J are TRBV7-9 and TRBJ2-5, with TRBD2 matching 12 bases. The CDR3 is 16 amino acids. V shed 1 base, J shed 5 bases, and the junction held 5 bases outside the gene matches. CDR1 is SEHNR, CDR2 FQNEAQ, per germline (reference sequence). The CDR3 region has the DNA TGTGCCAGCAGCTTAGTTACTAGCGGGAGGTCGGAGACCCAGTACTTC. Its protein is CASSLVTSGRSETQYF.

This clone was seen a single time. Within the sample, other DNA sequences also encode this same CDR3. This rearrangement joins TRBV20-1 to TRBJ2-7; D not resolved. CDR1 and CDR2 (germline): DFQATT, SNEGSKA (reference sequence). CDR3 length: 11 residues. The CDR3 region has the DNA TGCAGCGCGTGGCGGTCCTACGAGCAGTACTTC. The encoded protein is CSAWRSYEQYF.

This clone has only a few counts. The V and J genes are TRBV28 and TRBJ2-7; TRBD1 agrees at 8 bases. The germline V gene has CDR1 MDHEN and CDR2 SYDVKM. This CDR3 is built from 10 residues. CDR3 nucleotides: TGTGGGACAGGGAAGCACGAGCAGTACTTC. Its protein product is CGTGKHEQYF.

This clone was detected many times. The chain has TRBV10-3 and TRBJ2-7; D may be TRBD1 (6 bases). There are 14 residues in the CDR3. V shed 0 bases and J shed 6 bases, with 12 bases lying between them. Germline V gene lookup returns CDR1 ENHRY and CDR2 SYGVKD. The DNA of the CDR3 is TGTGCCATCAGTGAGTCGCGGACAGAGGGCGAGCAGTACTTC. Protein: CAISESRTEGEQYF.

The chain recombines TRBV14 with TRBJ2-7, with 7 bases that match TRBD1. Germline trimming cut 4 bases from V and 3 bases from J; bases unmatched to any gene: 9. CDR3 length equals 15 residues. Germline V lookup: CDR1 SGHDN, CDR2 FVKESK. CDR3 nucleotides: TGTGCCAGCAGCCCCCAATCGACAGGGATCTACGAGCAGTACTTC. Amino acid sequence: CASSPQSTGIYEQYF. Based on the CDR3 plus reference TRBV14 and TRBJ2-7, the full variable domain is EAGVTQFPSHSVIEKGQTVTLRCDPISGHDNLYWYRRVMGKEIKFLLHFVKESKQDESGMPNNRFLAERTGGTYSTLKVQPAELEDSGVYFCASSPQSTGIYEQYFGPGTRLTVT.

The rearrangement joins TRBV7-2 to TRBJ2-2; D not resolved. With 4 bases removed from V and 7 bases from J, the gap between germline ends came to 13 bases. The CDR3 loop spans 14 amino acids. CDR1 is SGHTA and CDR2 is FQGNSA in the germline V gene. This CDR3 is CASSSVYGGGELFF. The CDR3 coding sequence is TGTGCCAGCAGCTCGGTCTACGGCGGCGGGGAGCTGTTTTTT.

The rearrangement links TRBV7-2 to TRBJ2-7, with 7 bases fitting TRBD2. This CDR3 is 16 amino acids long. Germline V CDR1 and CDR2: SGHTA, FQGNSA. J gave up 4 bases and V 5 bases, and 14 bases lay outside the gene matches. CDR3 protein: CASSPRGRAASYEQYF. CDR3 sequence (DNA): TGTGCCAGCAGCCCCCGTGGGAGGGCTGCTTCGTACGAGCAGTACTTC.

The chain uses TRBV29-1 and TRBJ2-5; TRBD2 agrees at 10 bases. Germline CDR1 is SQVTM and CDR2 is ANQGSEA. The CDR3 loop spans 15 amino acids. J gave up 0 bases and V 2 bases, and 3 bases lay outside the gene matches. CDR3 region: CSVETSGVYQETQYF. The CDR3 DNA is TGCAGCGTTGAAACTAGCGGGGTGTACCAAGAGACCCAGTACTTC.

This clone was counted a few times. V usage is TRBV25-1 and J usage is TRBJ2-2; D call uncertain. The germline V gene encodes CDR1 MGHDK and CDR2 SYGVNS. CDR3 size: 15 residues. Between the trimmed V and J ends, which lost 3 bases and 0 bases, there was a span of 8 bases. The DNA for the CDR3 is TGTGCCAGCAGTGACGGACCCTCGAACACCGGGGAGCTGTTTTTT. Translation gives CASSDGPSNTGELFF.